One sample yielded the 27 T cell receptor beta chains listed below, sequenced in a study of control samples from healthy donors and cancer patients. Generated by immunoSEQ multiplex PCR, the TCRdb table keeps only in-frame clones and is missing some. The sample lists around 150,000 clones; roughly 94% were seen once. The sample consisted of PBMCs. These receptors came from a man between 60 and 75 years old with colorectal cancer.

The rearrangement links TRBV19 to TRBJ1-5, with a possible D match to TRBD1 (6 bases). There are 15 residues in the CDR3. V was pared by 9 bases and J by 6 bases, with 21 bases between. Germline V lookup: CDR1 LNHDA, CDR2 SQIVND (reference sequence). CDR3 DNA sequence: TGTGCCAGCAGACGGGGCAGGGGAAGGACTCAGCCCCAGCATTTT. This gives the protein CASRRGRGRTQPQHF.

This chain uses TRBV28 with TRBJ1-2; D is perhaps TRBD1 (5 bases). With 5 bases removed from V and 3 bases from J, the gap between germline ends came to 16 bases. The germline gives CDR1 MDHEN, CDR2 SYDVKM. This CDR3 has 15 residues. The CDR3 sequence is CASSPVDSTYYGYTF. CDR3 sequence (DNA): TGTGCCAGCAGTCCCGTAGACAGTACCTACTATGGCTACACCTTC.

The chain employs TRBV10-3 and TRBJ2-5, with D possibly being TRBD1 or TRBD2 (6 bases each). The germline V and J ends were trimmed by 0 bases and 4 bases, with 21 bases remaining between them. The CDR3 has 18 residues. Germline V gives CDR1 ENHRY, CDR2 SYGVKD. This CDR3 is CAISESTGGGLGPETQYF. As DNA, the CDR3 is TGTGCCATCAGTGAGTCGACCGGGGGCGGTTTGGGTCCAGAGACCCAGTACTTC.

The CDR3 is CASSLRDVTYEQYF. CDR3 nucleotide sequence: TGTGCCAGCAGTCTCCGGGACGTGACCTACGAGCAGTACTTC. This rearrangement joins TRBV6-1 to TRBJ2-7, with D perhaps TRBD1 or TRBD2 (5 bases each). This CDR3 is 14 amino acids long. Germline V CDR1 and CDR2: MNHNS, SASEGT. The V end lost 5 bases, the J end lost 2 bases, and 13 bases lay between the germline ends.

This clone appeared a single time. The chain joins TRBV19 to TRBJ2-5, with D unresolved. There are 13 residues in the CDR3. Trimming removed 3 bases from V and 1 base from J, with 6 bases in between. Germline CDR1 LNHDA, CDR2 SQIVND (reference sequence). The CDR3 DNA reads TGTGCCAGTAGTATTCAGAGCCAAGAGACCCAGTACTTC. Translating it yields CASSIQSQETQYF.

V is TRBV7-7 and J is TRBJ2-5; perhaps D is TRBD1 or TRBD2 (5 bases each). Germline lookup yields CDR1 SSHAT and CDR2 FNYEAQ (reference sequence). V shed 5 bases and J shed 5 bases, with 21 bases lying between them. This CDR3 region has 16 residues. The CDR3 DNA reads TGTGCCAGCAGCCCCGGGACCCAGGGTAACAGGGAGACCCAGTACTTC. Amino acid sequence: CASSPGTQGNRETQYF. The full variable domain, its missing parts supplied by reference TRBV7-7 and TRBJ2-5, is GAGVSQSPRYKVTKRGQDVTLRCDPISSHATLYWYQQALGQGPEFLTYFNYEAQPDKSGLPSDRFSAERPEGSISTLTIQRTEQRDSAMYRCASSPGTQGNRETQYFGPGTRLLVL.

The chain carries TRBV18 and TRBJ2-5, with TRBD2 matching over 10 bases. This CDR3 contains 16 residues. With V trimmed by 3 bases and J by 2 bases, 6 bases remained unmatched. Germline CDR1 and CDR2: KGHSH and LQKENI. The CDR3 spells CASSPGASGGQETQYF. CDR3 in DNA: TGTGCCAGCTCACCGGGGGCTAGCGGGGGACAAGAGACCCAGTACTTC.

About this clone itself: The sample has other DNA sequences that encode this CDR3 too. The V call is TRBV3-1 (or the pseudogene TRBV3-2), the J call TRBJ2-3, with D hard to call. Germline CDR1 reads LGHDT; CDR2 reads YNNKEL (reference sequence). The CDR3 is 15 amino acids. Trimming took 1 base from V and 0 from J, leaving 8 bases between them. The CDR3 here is CASSQGGYSTDTQYF. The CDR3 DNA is TGTGCCAGCAGCCAAGGGGGTTACAGCACAGATACGCAGTATTTT.

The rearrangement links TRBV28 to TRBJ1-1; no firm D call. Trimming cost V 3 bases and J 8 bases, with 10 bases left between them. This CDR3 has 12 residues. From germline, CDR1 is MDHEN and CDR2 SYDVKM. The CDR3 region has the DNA TGTGCCAGCAGTTTTGGGTTTAGCGAAGCTTTCTTT. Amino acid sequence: CASSFGFSEAFF.

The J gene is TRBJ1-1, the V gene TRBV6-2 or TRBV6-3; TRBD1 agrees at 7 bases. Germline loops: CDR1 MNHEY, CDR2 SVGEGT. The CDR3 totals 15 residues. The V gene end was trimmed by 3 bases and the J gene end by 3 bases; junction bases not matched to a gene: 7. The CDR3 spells CASSYSLTGDTEAFF. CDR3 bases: TGTGCCAGCAGTTATTCCCTCACAGGGGACACTGAAGCTTTCTTT.

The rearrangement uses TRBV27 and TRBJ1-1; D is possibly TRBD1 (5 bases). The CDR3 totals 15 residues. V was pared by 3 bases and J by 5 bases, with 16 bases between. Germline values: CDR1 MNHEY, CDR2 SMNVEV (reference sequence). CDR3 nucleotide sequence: TGTGCCAGCAGTTTTGTTGGGATGGGGCGAACTGAAGCTTTCTTT. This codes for CASSFVGMGRTEAFF.

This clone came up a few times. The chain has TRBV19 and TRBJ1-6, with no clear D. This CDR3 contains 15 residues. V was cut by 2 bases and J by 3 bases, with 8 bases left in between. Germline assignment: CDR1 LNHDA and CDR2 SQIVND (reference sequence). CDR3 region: CASSIPRDYNSPLHF. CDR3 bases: TGTGCCAGTAGTATACCTCGGGACTATAATTCACCCCTCCACTTT.

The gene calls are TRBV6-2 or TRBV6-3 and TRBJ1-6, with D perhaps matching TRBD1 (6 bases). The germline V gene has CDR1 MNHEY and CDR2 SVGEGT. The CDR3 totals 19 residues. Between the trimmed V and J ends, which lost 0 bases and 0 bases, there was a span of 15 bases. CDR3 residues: CASSYSAGDLSSYNSPLHF. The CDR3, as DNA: TGTGCCAGCAGTTACTCGGCAGGGGATCTTAGCTCCTATAATTCACCCCTCCACTTT.

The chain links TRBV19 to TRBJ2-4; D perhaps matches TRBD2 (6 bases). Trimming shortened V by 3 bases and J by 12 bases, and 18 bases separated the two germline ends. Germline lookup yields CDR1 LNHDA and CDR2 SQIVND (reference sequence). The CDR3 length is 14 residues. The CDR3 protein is CASSIDFLRGGQYF. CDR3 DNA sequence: TGTGCCAGTAGTATTGACTTTTTAAGGGGAGGTCAGTACTTC.

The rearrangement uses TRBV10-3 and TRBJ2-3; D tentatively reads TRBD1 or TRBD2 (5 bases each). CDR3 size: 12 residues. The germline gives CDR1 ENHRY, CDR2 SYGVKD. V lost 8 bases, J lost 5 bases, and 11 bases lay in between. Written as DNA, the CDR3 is TGTGCCATCGGGGCTGAGGGAGATACGCAGTATTTT. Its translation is CAIGAEGDTQYF.

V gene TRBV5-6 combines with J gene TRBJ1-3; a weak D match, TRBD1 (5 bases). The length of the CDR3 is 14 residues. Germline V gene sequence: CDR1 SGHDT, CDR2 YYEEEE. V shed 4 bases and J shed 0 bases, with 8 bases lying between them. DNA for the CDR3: TGTGCCAGCAGCACAGGTGTCTCTGGAAACACCATATATTTT. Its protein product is CASSTGVSGNTIYF.

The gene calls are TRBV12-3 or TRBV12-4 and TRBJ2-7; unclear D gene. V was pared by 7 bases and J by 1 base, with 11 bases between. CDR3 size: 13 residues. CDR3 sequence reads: CASNKDGSYEQYF. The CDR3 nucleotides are TGTGCCAGCAACAAGGACGGATCCTACGAGCAGTACTTC.

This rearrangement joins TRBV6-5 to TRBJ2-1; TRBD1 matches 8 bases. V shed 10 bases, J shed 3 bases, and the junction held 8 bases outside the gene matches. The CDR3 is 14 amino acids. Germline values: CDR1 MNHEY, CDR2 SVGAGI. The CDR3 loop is CATTRDRNYNEQFF. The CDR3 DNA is TGTGCCACTACCCGGGACAGGAACTACAATGAGCAGTTCTTC.

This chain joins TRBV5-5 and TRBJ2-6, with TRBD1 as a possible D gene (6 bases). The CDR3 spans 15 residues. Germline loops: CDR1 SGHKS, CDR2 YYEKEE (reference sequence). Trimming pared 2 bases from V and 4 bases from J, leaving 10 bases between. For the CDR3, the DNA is TGTGCCAGCAGCTTCCAGGGGACCGGGGCCAACGTCCTGACTTTC. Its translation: CASSFQGTGANVLTF. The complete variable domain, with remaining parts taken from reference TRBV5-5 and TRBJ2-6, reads DAGVTQSPTHLIKTRGQQVTLRCSPISGHKSVSWYQQVLGQGPQFIFQYYEKEERGRGNFPDRFSARQFPNYSSELNVNALLLGDSALYLCASSFQGTGANVLTFGAGSRLTVL.

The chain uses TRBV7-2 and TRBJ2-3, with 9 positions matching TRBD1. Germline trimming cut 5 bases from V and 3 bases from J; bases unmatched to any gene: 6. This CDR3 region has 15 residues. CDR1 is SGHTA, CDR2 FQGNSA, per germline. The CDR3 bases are TGTGCCAGCAGCCTGGCCGGGACAGGGACAGATACGCAGTATTTT. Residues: CASSLAGTGTDTQYF.

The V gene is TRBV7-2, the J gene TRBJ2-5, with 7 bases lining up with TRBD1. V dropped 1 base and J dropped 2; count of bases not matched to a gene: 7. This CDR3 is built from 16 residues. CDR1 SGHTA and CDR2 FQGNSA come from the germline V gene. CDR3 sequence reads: CASSLDLGQRQETQYF. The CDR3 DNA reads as TGTGCCAGCAGCTTAGACCTGGGACAGCGGCAAGAGACCCAGTACTTC.

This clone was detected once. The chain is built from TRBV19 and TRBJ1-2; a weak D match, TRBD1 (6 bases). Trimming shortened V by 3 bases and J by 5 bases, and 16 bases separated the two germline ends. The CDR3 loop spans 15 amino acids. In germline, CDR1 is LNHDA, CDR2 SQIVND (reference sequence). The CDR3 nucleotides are TGTGCCAGTAGTATCAGAACAGGGCCCTCATATGGCTACACCTTC. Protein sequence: CASSIRTGPSYGYTF.

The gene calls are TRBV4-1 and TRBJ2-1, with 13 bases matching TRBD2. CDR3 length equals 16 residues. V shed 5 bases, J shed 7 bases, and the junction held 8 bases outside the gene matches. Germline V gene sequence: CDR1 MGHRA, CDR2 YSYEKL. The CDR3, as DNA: TGCGCCAGCAGCTTACTAGCGGGGGGGCCGTCAAATGAGCAGTTCTTC. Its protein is CASSLLAGGPSNEQFF.

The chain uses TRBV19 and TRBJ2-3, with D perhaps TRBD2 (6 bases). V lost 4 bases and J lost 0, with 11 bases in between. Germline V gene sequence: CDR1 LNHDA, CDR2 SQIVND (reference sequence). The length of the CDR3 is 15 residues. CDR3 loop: CASSTLAGSTDTQYF. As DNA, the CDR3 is TGTGCCAGTAGTACACTAGCAGGGAGCACAGATACGCAGTATTTT.

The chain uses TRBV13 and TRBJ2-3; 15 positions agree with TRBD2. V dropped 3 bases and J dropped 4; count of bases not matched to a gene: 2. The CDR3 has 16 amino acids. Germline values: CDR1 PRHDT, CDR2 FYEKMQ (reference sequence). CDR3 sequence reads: CASSFRTSGGADTQYF. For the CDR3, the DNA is TGTGCCAGCAGCTTCCGGACTAGCGGGGGGGCAGATACGCAGTATTTT.

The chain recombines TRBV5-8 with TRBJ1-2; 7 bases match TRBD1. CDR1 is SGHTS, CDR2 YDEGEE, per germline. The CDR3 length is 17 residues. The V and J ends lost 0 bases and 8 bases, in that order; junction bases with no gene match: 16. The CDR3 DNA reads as TGTGCCAGCAGCTTGGGGGGTACCTCCGGGACAGCTAGAGGCTACACCTTC. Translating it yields CASSLGGTSGTARGYTF. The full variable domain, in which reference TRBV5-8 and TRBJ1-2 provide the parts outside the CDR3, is EAGVTQSPTHLIKTRGQQATLRCSPISGHTSVYWYQQALGLGLQFLLWYDEGEERNRGNFPPRFSGRQFPNYSSELNVNALELEDSALYLCASSLGGTSGTARGYTFGSGTRLTVV.

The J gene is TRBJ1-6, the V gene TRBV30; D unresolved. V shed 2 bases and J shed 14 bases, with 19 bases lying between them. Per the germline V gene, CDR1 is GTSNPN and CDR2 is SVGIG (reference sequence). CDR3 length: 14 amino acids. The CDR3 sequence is CAWSLSGKNLALHF. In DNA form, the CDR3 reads TGTGCCTGGAGTTTGAGCGGGAAAAATTTGGCCCTCCACTTT.